Below, 29 T cell receptor beta chains from the same sample are listed, as sequenced in a study of type 1 and type 2 diabetes patients (dated by TCRdb to 2016 to 2017). Data came from an Illumina MiSeq. Genomic DNA from sorted T cell subsets served as template for TCRbeta CDR3 amplification. Multiplex PCR with 30 forward and 13 reverse primers amplified the TCRbeta CDR3 region. Through fastp at Q25 and MiXCR, TCRdb rebuilt clones from the public reads, retaining in-frame beta chains. Under each unique CDR3 protein, matching rows form one entry showing the most common genes and DNA. The sample table shows approximately 260,000 distinct CDR3 sequences, and approximately 45% are seen once. The ten top clones hold 12% to 15% of the sample. Sequencing was performed on peripheral blood mononuclear cells (PBMCs). All receptors derive from a man between 18 and 35 years old with type 2 diabetes.

This chain joins TRBV5-8 and TRBJ1-1; TRBD1 is a possible D gene (5 bases). Germline values: CDR1 SGHTS, CDR2 YDEGEE. The CDR3 is 14 amino acids. Trimming took off 4 bases at V and 4 bases at J, with 14 bases between the two ends. The CDR3 sequence is CASSGGRRGTEAFF. In DNA form, the CDR3 reads TGTGCCAGCAGCGGAGGGAGAAGGGGCACTGAAGCTTTCTTT.

V usage is TRBV4-3 and J usage is TRBJ2-6; D gene unclear. There are 16 residues in the CDR3. V was shortened by 1 base and J by 0 bases, with 7 bases between the two germline ends. The germline V gene encodes CDR1 LGHNA and CDR2 YSLEER. The CDR3 nucleotides are TGCGCCAGCAGCCAAGGAACCGACTCTGGGGCCAACGTCCTGACTTTC. Amino acids: CASSQGTDSGANVLTF.

Regarding this clonotype: The CDR3 does not close with the conserved phenylalanine or tryptophan, likely indicating a read error. The chain has TRBV12-3 or TRBV12-4 and TRBJ1-5, with 9 bases that match TRBD1. J gave up 5 bases and V 2 bases, and 7 bases lay outside the gene matches. This CDR3 is 16 amino acids long. The CDR3 bases are TGTGCCAGCAGTTTATCGCTGGGACAGGGTGATCAGCCCCAGCATATT. This encodes CASSLSLGQGDQPQHI.

Ten or more counts support this clonotype. The chain carries TRBV15 and TRBJ1-1; no clear D gene. The V and J ends lost 3 bases and 5 bases respectively, with 13 bases between them. Looked up from germline, CDR1 is LNHNV and CDR2 is YYDKDF (reference sequence). The CDR3 contains 14 residues. The DNA for the CDR3 is TGTGCCACCAGCAGGGGCGACATGGGTACTGAAGCTTTCTTT. Residues: CATSRGDMGTEAFF.

This chain joins TRBV19 and TRBJ1-2, with a weak D call TRBD1 (6 bases). This CDR3 is 14 amino acids long. Trimming shortened V by 6 bases and J by 0 bases, and 11 bases separated the two germline ends. In germline, CDR1 is LNHDA, CDR2 SQIVND (reference sequence). Here the CDR3 reads CASRTDSSNYGYTF. CDR3 bases: TGTGCCAGTAGGACGGACAGTTCTAACTATGGCTACACCTTC. The variable domain in full, with the rest retrieved from reference TRBV19 and TRBJ1-2, is DGGITQSPKYLFRKEGQNVTLSCEQNLNHDAMYWYRQDPGQGLRLIYYSQIVNDFQKGDIAEGYSVSREKKESFPLTVTSAQKNPTAFYLCASRTDSSNYGYTFGSGTRLTVV.

This chain uses TRBV7-8 with TRBJ2-7; D possibly corresponds to TRBD2 (6 bases). Germline V gives CDR1 SGHVS, CDR2 FQNEAQ. CDR3 size: 14 residues. Trimming left V 5 bases short and J 5 bases short, with 16 bases between. CDR3 nucleotide sequence: TGTGCCAGCAGCCGGGCGGGAACAAACGACGAGCAGTACTTC. This sequence encodes CASSRAGTNDEQYF.

This clonotype has only a few counts. The chain combines TRBV11-2 with TRBJ2-5, with 8 bases matching TRBD1. J gave up 4 bases and V 1 base, and 5 bases lay outside the gene matches. CDR3 size: 15 residues. Germline CDR1 reads SGHAT; CDR2 reads FQNNGV. The CDR3 bases are TGTGCCAGCAGCTTAGGGACAGGGTGGGGAGAGACCCAGTACTTC. Translating gives CASSLGTGWGETQYF. Full variable domain (rest looked up from reference TRBV11-2 and TRBJ2-5): EAGVAQSPRYKIIEKRQSVAFWCNPISGHATLYWYQQILGQGPKLLIQFQNNGVVDDSQLPKDRFSAERLKGVDSTLKIQPAKLEDSAVYLCASSLGTGWGETQYFGPGTRLLVL.

This clonotype was observed a handful of times. This rearrangement joins TRBV19 to TRBJ2-7; 8 bases map to TRBD1. J was trimmed by 3 bases and V by 8 bases; bases with no gene match: 15. The CDR3 extends over 16 amino acids. Looked up from germline, CDR1 is LNHDA and CDR2 is SQIVND (reference sequence). The CDR3 DNA sequence: TGTGCCAGTTCCCCTCGGGGTGCAGGGGGCCTCTACGAGCAGTACTTC. Translation gives CASSPRGAGGLYEQYF.

This chain uses TRBV18 with TRBJ2-3; unclear D gene. The V end was cut by 0 bases, the J end by 0 bases, with 4 bases between. Germline V gene sequence: CDR1 KGHSH, CDR2 LQKENI. This CDR3 spans 14 amino acids. The CDR3 nucleotides are TGTGCCAGCTCACCACCTACAAGCACAGATACGCAGTATTTT. Encoded protein: CASSPPTSTDTQYF.

This chain uses TRBV10-3 with TRBJ1-2, with TRBD1 as a possible D gene (6 bases). The CDR3 is 12 residues long. CDR1 is ENHRY and CDR2 is SYGVKD in the germline V gene. Trimming took off 11 bases at V and 5 bases at J, with 15 bases between the two ends. CDR3 sequence: CAGRGTRYGYTF. CDR3 sequence (DNA): TGTGCCGGCAGGGGAACAAGGTATGGCTACACCTTC.

The rearrangement joins TRBV19 to TRBJ2-7; 11 bases match TRBD1. This CDR3 region has 16 residues. V gave up 3 bases and J gave up 3 bases; unmatched junction bases: 7. Germline V gene data show CDR1 as LNHDA and CDR2 as SQIVND (reference sequence). This chain's CDR3 is CASSISSGTGGYEQYF. The DNA for the CDR3 is TGTGCCAGTAGTATCTCCTCCGGGACAGGGGGCTACGAGCAGTACTTC.

This clonotype was observed many times. The chain joins TRBV10-1 to TRBJ1-1; D remains unclear. Germline CDR1 reads WNHNN; CDR2 reads SYGVQD (reference sequence). CDR3 size: 11 residues. V was shortened by 6 bases and J by 0 bases, with 2 bases between the two germline ends. CDR3 region: CASRLNTEAFF. The CDR3 DNA sequence: TGCGCCAGCAGGCTGAACACTGAAGCTTTCTTT.

V is TRBV15 and J is TRBJ2-1, with D perhaps TRBD2 (6 bases). This CDR3 has 15 amino acids. Trimming removed 0 bases at V and 10 bases at J, with 16 bases between. From germline, CDR1 is LNHNV and CDR2 YYDKDF (reference sequence). CDR3 coding DNA: TGTGCCACCAGCAGAGATCGAGCGGGTGGTTGGGAGCAGTTCTTC. This sequence encodes CATSRDRAGGWEQFF.

This clonotype turned up a few times. The chain combines TRBV4-1 with TRBJ2-2, with D possibly called TRBD1 or TRBD2 (5 bases each). In germline, CDR1 is MGHRA, CDR2 YSYEKL. This CDR3 is built from 16 residues. Trimming left V 1 base short and J 2 bases short, with 11 bases between. In DNA, the CDR3 is TGCGCCAGCAGCCAAGTGAGGGGTCCCAACACCGGGGAGCTGTTTTTT. Translation: CASSQVRGPNTGELFF.

This chain links TRBV5-1 with TRBJ2-7; D remains ambiguous. This CDR3 is 13 amino acids long. CDR1 is SGHRS and CDR2 is YFSETQ in the germline V gene. The germline V and J ends were trimmed by 2 bases and 0 bases, with 6 bases remaining between them. CDR3 DNA sequence: TGCGCCAGCAGCTTCAGCCACTCCTACGAGCAGTACTTC. As protein: CASSFSHSYEQYF.

This clonotype has only a few counts. The chain uses TRBV20-1 and TRBJ2-7; D might be TRBD1 (6 bases). CDR3 length equals 13 residues. Germline V lookup: CDR1 DFQATT, CDR2 SNEGSKA (reference sequence). Between the trimmed V and J ends, which lost 1 base and 4 bases, there was a span of 11 bases. The CDR3 DNA is TGCAGTGCTAGAGGGACAGCAGAATACGAGCAGTACTTC. This encodes CSARGTAEYEQYF.

The genes are TRBV5-1 and TRBJ1-6; tentative D call: TRBD1 (6 bases). Germline CDR1 and CDR2: SGHRS and YFSETQ. CDR3 length: 14 residues. V dropped 3 bases and J dropped 11 bases, with 15 bases sitting between them. DNA for the CDR3: TGCGCCAGCAGCTGGCGGACAGCCGACCCACCCCTCCACTTT. Translated, it gives CASSWRTADPPLHF.

This clonotype has ten or more counts. The chain combines TRBV15 with TRBJ2-7; 7 bases are shared with TRBD1. Germline CDR1 and CDR2: LNHNV and YYDKDF (reference sequence). V was clipped by 5 bases and J by 3 bases; unmatched bases: 10. The CDR3 is 15 amino acids. CDR3 sequence: CATSDTGQTIYEQYF. CDR3 in DNA: TGTGCCACCAGCGATACGGGACAGACTATCTACGAGCAGTACTTC.

The CDR3 nucleotides are TGTGCCAGCAGCCCGTGGGACAGGGGAGTCACTGAAGCTTTCTTT. This translates into CASSPWDRGVTEAFF. V gene TRBV7-3 combines with J gene TRBJ1-1, with 10 bases lining up with TRBD1. Per the germline V gene, CDR1 is SGHTA and CDR2 is FQGTGA. This CDR3 contains 15 residues. After removal of 5 bases from V and 4 bases from J, the junction contained 7 bases not matched to a gene.

This clonotype was counted a few times. The chain uses TRBV5-1 and TRBJ1-2; D gene ambiguous. Germline lookup yields CDR1 SGHRS and CDR2 YFSETQ. Trimming stripped 0 bases from V and 8 bases from J, with 14 bases between. The CDR3 loop spans 14 amino acids. CDR3 nucleotide sequence: TGCGCCAGCAGCTTGGCGAAAGGTGAGGAAGGCTACACCTTC. This sequence encodes CASSLAKGEEGYTF.

The V and J genes are TRBV12-3 or TRBV12-4 and TRBJ2-3; 13 bases are a match to TRBD2. CDR3 size: 14 residues. The junction had 0 bases not matched to a gene; V was cut back by 6 bases and J by 3 bases. The CDR3 region is CASRGLAGTDTQYF. CDR3 nucleotide sequence: TGTGCCAGCAGGGGACTAGCGGGGACAGATACGCAGTATTTT.

The V gene is TRBV7-3, the J gene TRBJ2-1, with 7 bases matching TRBD2. J gave up 5 bases and V 2 bases, and 3 bases lay outside the gene matches. Per germline, CDR1 SGHTA and CDR2 FQGTGA. CDR3 length equals 14 residues. The CDR3 protein is CASSLAGVHNEQFF. CDR3 coding DNA: TGTGCCAGCAGCTTAGCGGGGGTCCACAATGAGCAGTTCTTC. Looking up the rest from reference TRBV7-3 and TRBJ2-1 gives the full variable domain: GAGVSQTPSNKVTEKGKYVELRCDPISGHTALYWYRQSLGQGPEFLIYFQGTGAADDSGLPNDRFFAVRPEGSVSTLKIQRTERGDSAVYLCASSLAGVHNEQFFGPGTRLTVL.

The J gene is TRBJ2-1, the V gene TRBV12-3 or TRBV12-4; 9 nucleotides line up with TRBD2. Unmatched junction bases numbered 11, after V lost 6 bases and J lost 2 bases. The CDR3 totals 17 residues. DNA for the CDR3: TGTGCCAGCAGCTTAACGCAAGGGACTAGCCCCTACAATGAGCAGTTCTTC. Encoded protein: CASSLTQGTSPYNEQFF.

The chain recombines TRBV2 with TRBJ2-5, with 13 bases identical to TRBD2. The closer fit of TRBJ2-1 to the DNA end suggests the J call may be wrong. Germline-derived CDR1 and CDR2 are SNHLY and FYNNEI. The CDR3 totals 17 residues. DNA for the CDR3: TGTGCCAGCAGTGACCCCGGACTAGCGGGAGCCCTCAATGAGCAGTTCTTC. This translates into CASSDPGLAGALNEQFF.

The CDR3 sequence is CATSRDPSSGANVLTF. For the CDR3, the DNA is TGTGCCACCAGCAGAGATCCCAGCTCTGGGGCCAACGTCCTGACTTTC. V gene TRBV15 combines with J gene TRBJ2-6; D gene uncertain. V shed 0 bases and J shed 0 bases, with 6 bases lying between them. Per the germline V gene, CDR1 is LNHNV and CDR2 is YYDKDF (reference sequence). This CDR3 region has 16 residues.

In its sample, this clonotype was seen a few times. No DNA is shown, since the ends of the CDR3 on it are uncertain; the CDR3 is the one TCRdb lists. The rearrangement uses TRBV6-1 and TRBJ1-1. Both ends counted, the CDR3 spans 13 residues. Per the germline V gene, CDR1 is MNHNS and CDR2 is SASEGT. CDR3 protein: CASSEIVGEGTFF.

A note on this clonotype: In this CDR3 the conserved last residue, phenylalanine or tryptophan, is missing, so a read error is likely. The chain couples TRBV30 to TRBJ2-7, with a weak D call TRBD1 (6 bases). CDR3 size: 13 residues. V was clipped by 3 bases and J by 4 bases, with 13 bases between them. Germline values: CDR1 GTSNPN, CDR2 SVGIG (reference sequence). The CDR3 is CAWSDGQSYEQYL. The CDR3, as DNA: TGTGCCTGGAGCGACGGACAGTCTTACGAGCAGTACCTC.

CDR3 amino acids: CAWTNGGAEAFF. The CDR3 coding sequence is TGTGCCTGGACGAATGGTGGCGCTGAAGCTTTCTTT. The chain recombines TRBV30 with TRBJ1-1, with no clear D. Trimming left V 4 bases short and J 6 bases short, with 12 bases between. This CDR3 region has 12 residues. From germline, CDR1 is GTSNPN and CDR2 SVGIG (reference sequence).

For this clonotype: Being one base from a much bigger clone, this may be a read error. The gene calls are TRBV2 and TRBJ1-1; D remains ambiguous. Germline V gene sequence: CDR1 SNHLY, CDR2 FYNNEI. CDR3 length: 14 residues. Here the CDR3 reads CARSERVVGTEAFF. The CDR3 DNA sequence: TGTGCCCGCAGTGAACGCGTAGTGGGCACTGAAGCTTTCTTT. Complete variable domain (other parts from reference TRBV2 and TRBJ1-1): EPEVTQTPSHQVTQMGQEVILRCVPISNHLYFYWYRQILGQKVEFLVSFYNNEISEKSEIFDDQFSVERPDGSNFTLKIRSTKLEDSAMYFCARSERVVGTEAFFGQGTRLTVV.